The present T cell receptor (beta chain) was sequenced within a study of T cell responses to AZD1222 COVID-19 vaccine. V lost 5 bases, J lost 1 base, and 11 bases lay in between. The germline CDR1 and CDR2 sequences are SSHAT and FNYEAQ (reference sequence). The CDR3 extends over 14 amino acids. Data came from immunoSEQ multiplex PCR; TCRdb stores just in-frame clones and leaves some out. The data contain 150,000 or so clones, roughly 92% of them singletons. The sample in question was peripheral blood, obtained on day 0 of AZD1222 vaccination. The V gene is TRBV7-7, the J gene TRBJ2-5; D possibly corresponds to TRBD2 (6 bases). The TCR originated in an adult in good health. CDR3 residues: CASSPRLVQETQYF. CDR3 sequence (DNA): TGTGCCAGCAGCCCTCGACTAGTCCAAGAGACCCAGTACTTC. The whole variable domain, filled in from reference TRBV7-7 and TRBJ2-5, reads GAGVSQSPRYKVTKRGQDVTLRCDPISSHATLYWYQQALGQGPEFLTYFNYEAQPDKSGLPSDRFSAERPEGSISTLTIQRTEQRDSAMYRCASSPRLVQETQYFGPGTRLLVL.